The clone carrying this TCR beta chain appeared a few times. This entry belongs to a study of blood T cell repertoires in COVID-19. Overall study: Both acute and convalescent COVID-19 samples were obtained from the United States, Italy and Spain. The cDNA or gDNA used as material had been derived from T cells, B-cell-depleted T cells, or PBMCs.

Authors' analysis steps: Reference gene primer amplification yielded estimated nucleated cell counts. Sequenced by immunoSEQ multiplex PCR; TCRdb stores in-frame clones only, minus some. Clonal size and the V and J genes are those of that table, whereas D and trimming came from the DNA. The profile shows 110,000 to 150,000 clones, 75% to 85% of them singletons. Germline V gene lookup returns CDR1 SGHDN and CDR2 FVKESK. The CDR3 runs to 14 residues. V lost 3 bases, J lost 7 bases, and 12 bases lay in between. Material for sequencing was peripheral blood. This clonotype was sampled from a man between 60 and 70 years old with acute or convalescent COVID-19. This sequence joins TRBV14 and TRBJ1-4; D gene uncertain. Here the CDR3 DNA reads TGTGCCAGCAGCCAGTGGGGTGCGGGTGAAAAACTGTTTTTT. Amino acids: CASSQWGAGEKLFF.